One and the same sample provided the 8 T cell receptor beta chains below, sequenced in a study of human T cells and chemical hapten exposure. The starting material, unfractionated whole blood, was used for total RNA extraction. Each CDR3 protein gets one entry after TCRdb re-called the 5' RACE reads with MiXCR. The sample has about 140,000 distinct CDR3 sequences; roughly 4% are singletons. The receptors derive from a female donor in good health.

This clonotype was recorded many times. The CDR3: CSARGPPGTNSEAFF. The CDR3 bases are TGCAGTGCTAGAGGCCCGCCAGGGACCAATTCTGAAGCTTTCTTT. The rearrangement links TRBV20-1 to TRBJ1-1, with D perhaps matching TRBD1 (5 bases). The germline CDR1 and CDR2 sequences are DFQATT and SNEGSKA (reference sequence). Trimming took off 1 base at V and 6 bases at J, with 18 bases between the two ends. This CDR3 is 15 amino acids long.

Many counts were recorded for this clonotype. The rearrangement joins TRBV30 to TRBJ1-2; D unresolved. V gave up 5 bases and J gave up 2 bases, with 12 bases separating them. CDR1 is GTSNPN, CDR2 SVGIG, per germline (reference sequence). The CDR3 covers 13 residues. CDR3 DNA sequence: TGTGCCTGGTCTGCAGGATCGAACTATGGCTACACCTTC. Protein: CAWSAGSNYGYTF.

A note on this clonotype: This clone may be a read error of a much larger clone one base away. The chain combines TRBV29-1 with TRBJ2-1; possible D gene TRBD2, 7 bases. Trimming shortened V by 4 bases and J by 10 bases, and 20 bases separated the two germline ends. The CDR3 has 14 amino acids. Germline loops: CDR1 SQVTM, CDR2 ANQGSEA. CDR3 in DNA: TGCAGCGTTGGTTCGGCGGGGGCCCCAAGAGAGCAGTTCTTC. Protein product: CSVGSAGAPREQFF.

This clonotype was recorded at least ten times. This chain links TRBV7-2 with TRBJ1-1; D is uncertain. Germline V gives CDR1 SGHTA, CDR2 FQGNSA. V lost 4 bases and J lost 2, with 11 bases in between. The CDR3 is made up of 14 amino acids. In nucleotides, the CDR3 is TGTGCCAGCAGCTCCTGGCGGGGAAACACTGAAGCTTTCTTT. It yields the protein CASSSWRGNTEAFF.

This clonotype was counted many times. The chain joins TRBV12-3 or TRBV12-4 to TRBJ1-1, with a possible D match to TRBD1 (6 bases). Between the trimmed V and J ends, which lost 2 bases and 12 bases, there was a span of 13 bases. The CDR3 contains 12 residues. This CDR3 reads CASSLPRGGTFF. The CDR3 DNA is TGTGCCAGCAGTTTACCCAGGGGCGGAACTTTCTTT.

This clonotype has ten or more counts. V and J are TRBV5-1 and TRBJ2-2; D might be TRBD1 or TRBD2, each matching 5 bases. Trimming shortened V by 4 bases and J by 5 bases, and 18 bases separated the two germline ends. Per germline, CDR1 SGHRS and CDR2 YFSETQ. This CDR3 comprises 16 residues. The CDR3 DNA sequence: TGCGCCAGCAGCATCCGGACTGGCTGGGGGACCGGGGAGCTGTTTTTT. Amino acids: CASSIRTGWGTGELFF.

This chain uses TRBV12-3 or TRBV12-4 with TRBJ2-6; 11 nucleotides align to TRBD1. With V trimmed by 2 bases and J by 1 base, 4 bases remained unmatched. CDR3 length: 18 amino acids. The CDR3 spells CASSLSGQGASGANVLTF. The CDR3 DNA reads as TGTGCCAGCAGTTTATCAGGACAGGGGGCTTCTGGGGCCAACGTCCTGACTTTC.

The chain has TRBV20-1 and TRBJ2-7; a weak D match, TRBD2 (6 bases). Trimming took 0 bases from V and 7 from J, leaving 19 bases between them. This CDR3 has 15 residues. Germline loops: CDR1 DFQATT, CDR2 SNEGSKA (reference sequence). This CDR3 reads CSARDDSAATREQYF. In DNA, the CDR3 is TGCAGTGCTAGAGATGATTCTGCTGCGACTAGGGAGCAGTACTTC.